The source of this T cell receptor beta chain is a study of cytomegalovirus exposure and HLA in healthy donors. Primers: 60 Vbeta forward and 13 Jbeta reverse. Generated by immunoSEQ multiplex PCR, the TCRdb table keeps only in-frame clones and is missing some. Seen here are about 140,000 clones, about 76% observed once, and the top ten hold under 4.5%. Overall study findings and caveats: By a later analysis, the bulk of CMV-associated TCR beta chains appeared HLA-restricted. TCR beta chain V- and J-gene trimming was linked, in a later analysis, to a missense variant in DCLRE1C. The authors later found HLA-associated TCR beta chains more clonally expanded than equally common others.

Comment on this clone: The antigen is undetermined.

This CDR3 has 13 residues. Trimming left V 7 bases short and J 2 bases short, with 12 bases between. The V gene's germline CDR1 is MDHEN and CDR2 SYDVKM. This receptor was taken from a man younger than 35 in good health and CMV-seronegative. Material for sequencing was PBMCs. This chain connects TRBV28 to TRBJ2-7; TRBD2 might be the D (6 bases). The CDR3 sequence: CASTSGPAYEQYF. CDR3 coding DNA: TGTGCCAGCACAAGCGGGCCCGCCTACGAGCAGTACTTC.